These 21 T cell receptor beta chains originate from one sample sequenced in a study of blood T cell repertoires in COVID-19 (TCRdb year 2020). Libraries were made using the immunoSEQ multiplex PCR assay. TCRdb obtained this table from immuneACCESS and retained in-frame rearrangements with V and J assigned. These tables miss some clones; where compared with another copy, unresolved V genes account for less than half of the shortfall, and the remainder is unexplained. This sample has about 160,000 clones in its table, and over 65% of those were observed once. Around 8.1% of the sample rests with the top ten. The sequenced material came from peripheral blood. The receptors derive from a man in his fifties or sixties with acute or convalescent COVID-19.

The sample holds a few counts of this clone. The same CDR3 is also encoded by other DNA sequences in this sample. CDR3 bases: TGTGCCAGCAGTGTCAAGGGGGAGAACACTGAAGCTTTCTTT. This encodes CASSVKGENTEAFF. V is TRBV2 and J is TRBJ1-1, with a possible D match to TRBD1 (6 bases). V was trimmed by 4 bases and J by 1 base, leaving 10 bases between them. Germline-derived CDR1 and CDR2 are SNHLY and FYNNEI. CDR3 length: 14 residues.

The gene calls are TRBV19 and TRBJ2-5; 15 nucleotides agree with TRBD2. Trimming removed 6 bases from V and 3 bases from J; junction bases left unmatched: 8. CDR1 LNHDA and CDR2 SQIVND come from the germline V gene (reference sequence). This CDR3 contains 17 residues. CDR3 region: CASSRRGLAGGKETQYF. The CDR3 nucleotides are TGTGCCAGTAGCCGAAGGGGACTAGCGGGGGGTAAAGAGACCCAGTACTTC.

This clone showed up just once. This chain links TRBV5-4 with TRBJ1-3, with a weak D call TRBD1 (6 bases). CDR1 is SGHNT and CDR2 is YYREEE in the germline V gene (reference sequence). Trimming shortened V by 2 bases and J by 1 base, and 7 bases separated the two germline ends. This CDR3 comprises 14 residues. As DNA, the CDR3 is TGTGCCAGCAGCTTAGGGACATCTGGAAACACCATATATTTT. Protein product: CASSLGTSGNTIYF.

This chain uses TRBV11-1 with TRBJ1-6, with D maybe TRBD1 (5 bases). Germline CDR1 and CDR2: SGHAT and FQDESV (reference sequence). Trimming cost V 5 bases and J 3 bases, with 14 bases left between them. The CDR3 contains 16 residues. This CDR3 is CASSLRGTSYNSPLHF. CDR3 nucleotides: TGTGCCAGCAGCCTAAGGGGCACGAGCTATAATTCACCCCTCCACTTT.

The V call is TRBV6-5, the J call TRBJ1-4; possible D gene TRBD1, 5 bases. The germline gives CDR1 MNHEY, CDR2 SVGAGI. This CDR3 comprises 16 residues. Trimming stripped 0 bases from V and 1 base from J, with 9 bases between. The CDR3 protein is CASSYSGEGTNEKLFF. CDR3 DNA sequence: TGTGCCAGCAGTTACTCAGGGGAAGGAACTAATGAAAAACTGTTTTTT.

This chain connects TRBV6-5 to TRBJ1-6; maybe TRBD1 (6 bases). Trimming left V 5 bases short and J 9 bases short, with 11 bases between. In germline, CDR1 is MNHEY, CDR2 SVGAGI. The CDR3 sequence is 13 residues long. The CDR3 reads CASSPRTVSPLHF. As DNA, the CDR3 is TGTGCCAGCAGTCCCCGGACAGTTTCACCCCTCCACTTT.

The chain employs TRBV5-6 and TRBJ1-2; TRBD1 aligns across 7 bases. The CDR3 contains 13 residues. Losses at the gene ends were 4 bases for V and 7 bases for J; bases not matched to a gene: 7. CDR1 and CDR2 (germline): SGHDT, YYEEEE. In DNA form, the CDR3 reads TGTGCCAGCAGCCGCACAGGGGATCCTGGCTACACCTTC. Protein sequence: CASSRTGDPGYTF.

The rearrangement uses TRBV30 and TRBJ1-3; D perhaps matches TRBD1 (5 bases). V was cut by 2 bases and J by 5 bases, with 13 bases left in between. CDR3 length: 14 amino acids. CDR1 GTSNPN and CDR2 SVGIG come from the germline V gene (reference sequence). The CDR3 spells CAWSTGGTRNTIYF. The CDR3 region has the DNA TGTGCCTGGAGTACGGGGGGTACTCGAAACACCATATATTTT.

This clone was detected a few times. This rearrangement joins TRBV2 to TRBJ2-3; D perhaps matches TRBD1 (7 bases). Germline CDR1 and CDR2: SNHLY and FYNNEI. V lost 3 bases and J 3 bases, leaving 10 bases between the germline ends. The length of the CDR3 is 14 residues. The DNA of the CDR3 is TGTGCCAGCAGTGAGCGGGACAGAACAGATACGCAGTATTTT. Its protein product is CASSERDRTDTQYF.

The rearrangement joins TRBV2 to TRBJ2-3; D is ambiguous. The CDR3 contains 14 residues. The germline CDR1 and CDR2 sequences are SNHLY and FYNNEI. Trimming shortened V by 3 bases and J by 5 bases, and 12 bases separated the two germline ends. The CDR3 sequence: CASSEELYRDTQYF. CDR3 nucleotides: TGTGCCAGCAGTGAGGAGCTGTACCGAGATACGCAGTATTTT.

The V and J genes are TRBV6-5 and TRBJ1-2; 7 bases agree with TRBD1. Looked up from germline, CDR1 is MNHEY and CDR2 is SVGAGI. Trimming at V came to 6 bases and at J to 2 bases, leaving 3 bases not matched to a gene. The CDR3 extends over 13 amino acids. The CDR3 region is CASRKQGNYGYTF. In DNA, the CDR3 is TGTGCCAGCAGAAAACAGGGGAACTATGGCTACACCTTC.

This sequence joins TRBV19 and TRBJ1-6, with 7 positions matching TRBD1. Germline V CDR1 and CDR2: LNHDA, SQIVND (reference sequence). CDR3 size: 16 residues. J was trimmed by 9 bases and V by 3 bases; bases with no gene match: 11. CDR3 loop: CASSIHPEGAASPLHF. CDR3 in DNA: TGTGCCAGTAGTATCCACCCGGAGGGGGCCGCTTCACCCCTCCACTTT. The full variable domain, in which reference TRBV19 and TRBJ1-6 provide the parts outside the CDR3, is DGGITQSPKYLFRKEGQNVTLSCEQNLNHDAMYWYRQDPGQGLRLIYYSQIVNDFQKGDIAEGYSVSREKKESFPLTVTSAQKNPTAFYLCASSIHPEGAASPLHFGNGTRLTVT.

The sample holds a few counts of this clone. V is TRBV7-2 and J is TRBJ1-5; TRBD1 is a possible D gene (5 bases). Germline-derived CDR1 and CDR2 are SGHTA and FQGNSA. The CDR3 loop spans 16 amino acids. V was pared by 5 bases and J by 2 bases, with 16 bases between. CDR3 amino acids: CASSPMGGTGNQPQHF. The CDR3 nucleotides are TGTGCCAGCAGCCCCATGGGGGGAACGGGCAATCAGCCCCAGCATTTT.

This rearrangement joins TRBV29-1 to TRBJ2-1, with 8 bases fitting TRBD2. Germline values: CDR1 SQVTM, CDR2 ANQGSEA. With 3 bases clipped from V and 0 bases from J, the junction kept 4 bases outside the gene matches. The CDR3 runs to 15 residues. The CDR3 DNA sequence: TGCAGCGTTGAGAAGGCGGGGGGCTCCTACAATGAGCAGTTCTTC. It encodes CSVEKAGGSYNEQFF.

This chain joins TRBV7-8 and TRBJ1-2, with no clear D. The CDR3 length is 14 residues. The V end was cut by 8 bases, the J end by 4 bases, with 17 bases between. The V gene's germline CDR1 is SGHVS and CDR2 FQNEAQ. DNA of the CDR3: TGTGCCAGCGGGTATATTTCACAGTCCTATGGCTACACCTTC. Its protein product is CASGYISQSYGYTF.

V gene TRBV29-1 combines with J gene TRBJ1-1, with D possibly TRBD1 on 5 matching bases. Trimming stripped 4 bases from V and 3 bases from J, with 15 bases between. The CDR3 runs 14 residues. Germline CDR1 is SQVTM and CDR2 is ANQGSEA. CDR3 amino acids: CSVGARVRDTEAFF. The CDR3 nucleotides read TGCAGCGTTGGGGCCAGGGTACGGGACACTGAAGCTTTCTTT.

This sequence joins TRBV7-6 and TRBJ2-7; the match to TRBD2 covers 9 bases. V lost 4 bases, J lost 2 bases, and 6 bases stayed unmatched. The CDR3 spans 15 residues. Germline CDR1 and CDR2: SGHVS and FNYEAQ. CDR3 DNA sequence: TGTGCCAGCAGCTCATACCCTAGCGGGACCTACGAGCAGTACTTC. Amino acids: CASSSYPSGTYEQYF.

The table lists this clone with a few counts. The V gene is TRBV3-1 (or the pseudogene TRBV3-2), the J gene TRBJ1-2, with D perhaps TRBD1 (5 bases). The germline CDR1 and CDR2 sequences are LGHDT and YNNKEL (reference sequence). Deletions cut 8 bases from V and 8 bases from J, with 18 bases between. This CDR3 comprises 13 residues. CDR3 coding DNA: TGTGCCAGCGTGGCAGGGATTGAAGGAGGCTACACCTTC. Translating gives CASVAGIEGGYTF.

V is TRBV3-1 (or the pseudogene TRBV3-2) and J is TRBJ1-2, with D unresolved. Germline CDR1 and CDR2: LGHDT and YNNKEL (reference sequence). The CDR3 loop spans 14 amino acids. V was cut by 3 bases and J by 5 bases, with 13 bases left in between. This CDR3 reads CASSHGGFDYGYTF. The DNA for the CDR3 is TGTGCCAGCAGCCACGGAGGGTTTGATTATGGCTACACCTTC.

V gene TRBV18 combines with J gene TRBJ1-2, with 9 bases matching TRBD1. The CDR3 loop spans 16 amino acids. V dropped 6 bases and J dropped 6; count of bases not matched to a gene: 14. Germline-derived CDR1 and CDR2 are KGHSH and LQKENI. The CDR3 region has the DNA TGTGCCAGCTCCCCGACCCAGGCCACAGGGGGCGATGGCTACACCTTC. Protein: CASSPTQATGGDGYTF.

The chain joins TRBV7-3 to TRBJ2-1, with 15 bases that match TRBD2. The germline V gene has CDR1 SGHTA and CDR2 FQGTGA. The CDR3 is 18 residues long. J lost 10 bases, V lost 4 bases, and 14 bases had no gene match. CDR3 amino acids: CASSSYTPGLAGGGEQFF. The CDR3 nucleotides read TGTGCCAGCAGCTCCTACACCCCGGGACTAGCGGGGGGAGGGGAGCAGTTCTTC.